The entry below gives a single T cell receptor beta chain sequence along with its context. Some clones are missing from TCRdb's copy, which holds only in-frame ones; the method was immunoSEQ multiplex PCR. The sample has more than 65,000 clones; about 86% are singletons. This sample was taken from a study of OX40 agonist ivuxolimab in advanced cancers. The CDR3 spans 12 residues. Germline V lookup: CDR1 KGHSH, CDR2 LQKENI. Trimming removed 1 base from V and 4 bases from J, with 4 bases in between. The clonotype originates from an adult with an advanced solid tumor such as melanoma, head and neck, liver or kidney cancer. The source was CD4+ or CD8+ T cells sorted from blood, collected in a trial of the OX40 agonist ivuxolimab. V and J are TRBV18 and TRBJ2-5; D not certain. The CDR3 spells CASSPLTETQYF. CDR3 in DNA: TGTGCCAGCTCACCACTCACAGAGACCCAGTACTTC.